The rows below give T cell receptor beta chains drawn from one sample of a study of blood T cell repertoires in COVID-19. Measured with immunoSEQ multiplex PCR; TCRdb has only the in-frame clones, and not every one. This table has roughly 150,000 clones, around 86% appearing once. Sequencing was performed on peripheral blood. These receptors were taken from a man in his 70s who had recovered from COVID-19. The CDR3 runs from the conserved cysteine through the conserved F or W. Each record gives: D gene, J gene, V gene, clone size, CDR3 protein, CDR3 DNA. A D gene is named only where the DNA matches it firmly. Clone size, where shown, is once, few, many, or a class for clones that have expanded.

>TRBD2|TRBJ2-1|TRBV5-8|.
CASSLARLAGGRYNEQFF
TGTGCCAGCAGCTTGGCCAGACTAGCGGGAGGGCGTTACAATGAGCAGTTCTTC
>.|TRBJ1-1|TRBV12-3/TRBV12-4|.
CASSLWGGTEAFF
TGTGCCAGCAGTTTATGGGGGGGAACTGAAGCTTTCTTT
>.|TRBJ1-3|TRBV13|.
CASSRRGASGNTIYF
TGTGCCAGCAGCCGTCGTGGGGCCTCTGGAAACACCATATATTTT
>.|TRBJ2-7|TRBV3-1/TRBV3-2|.
CASSARDNSYEQYF
TGTGCCAGCAGCGCCCGGGACAACTCCTACGAGCAGTACTTC
>.|TRBJ1-2|TRBV2|.
CASSEKLSPPNYGYTF
TGTGCCAGCAGTGAAAAGTTGAGTCCACCTAACTATGGCTACACCTTC
>.|TRBJ2-5|TRBV29-1|.
CSVASFSETQYF
TGCAGCGTTGCTAGTTTTTCTGAGACCCAGTACTTC
>TRBD2|TRBJ2-7|TRBV7-6|few
CASSLDGTSGNYEQYF
TGTGCCAGCAGCTTGGACGGGACTAGCGGGAACTACGAGCAGTACTTC
>.|TRBJ2-7|TRBV5-1|.
CASSFSSGASEQYF
TGCGCCAGCAGCTTCTCTAGTGGGGCCTCCGAGCAGTACTTC
>.|TRBJ1-3|TRBV7-9|.
CASSVGQSSGNTIYF
TGTGCCAGCAGCGTTGGACAGAGCTCTGGAAACACCATATATTTT
>.|TRBJ1-2|TRBV6-2/TRBV6-3|.
CASSTTWFRDGYTF
TGTGCCAGCAGTACTACCTGGTTTCGGGATGGCTACACCTTC
>TRBD2|TRBJ2-2|TRBV20-1|.
CSASWSSGPGELFF
TGCAGTGCTAGTTGGTCTAGCGGGCCCGGGGAGCTGTTTTTT
>.|TRBJ2-6|TRBV18|once
CASSPAPGSSGANVLTF
TGTGCCAGCTCACCAGCTCCGGGGAGCTCTGGGGCCAACGTCCTGACTTTC
>.|TRBJ2-7|TRBV20-1|.
CSASVSRGREQYF
TGCAGTGCTAGTGTCAGCAGGGGTAGGGAGCAGTACTTC
>.|TRBJ1-2|TRBV7-9|many
CASSLRGGYTF
TGTGCCAGCAGCTTACGGGGGGGCTACACCTTC
>.|TRBJ2-1|TRBV24-1|.
CATSDGSERDNEQFF
TGTGCCACCAGTGATGGGTCGGAGCGGGACAATGAGCAGTTCTTC
>.|TRBJ1-2|TRBV15|.
CATSRGSDGYTF
TGTGCCACCAGCAGAGGATCGGATGGCTACACCTTC
>TRBD2|TRBJ2-1|TRBV11-2|.
CASSQSLAGGLFF
TGTGCCAGCAGCCAATCTCTAGCGGGAGGGCTCTTCTTC
>TRBD2|TRBJ2-3|TRBV11-2|.
CASSHPQREFGDTQYF
TGTGCCAGCAGCCACCCCCAGCGGGAGTTCGGAGATACGCAGTATTTT
>TRBD2|TRBJ2-1|TRBV13|.
CASSETEGRALDEQFF
TGTGCCAGCTCCGAAACAGAGGGGAGGGCCCTTGATGAGCAGTTCTTC
>TRBD2|TRBJ2-2|TRBV5-1|.
CASSAGGHPVRGTGELFF
TGCGCCAGCAGCGCGGGGGGACACCCGGTTCGCGGCACCGGGGAGCTGTTTTTT
>.|TRBJ2-3|TRBV7-2|.
CASSLRGITDTQYF
TGTGCCAGCAGCTTAAGGGGGATCACAGATACGCAGTATTTT
>.|TRBJ1-1|TRBV7-8|.
CASSSKGGVDTEAFF
TGTGCCAGCAGCTCGAAGGGGGGGGTGGACACTGAAGCTTTCTTT
>.|TRBJ2-2|TRBV5-1|.
CASSLGATANTGELFF
TGCGCCAGCAGCTTGGGGGCGACCGCGAACACCGGGGAGCTGTTTTTT
>.|TRBJ2-5|TRBV5-1|.
CASSLTTETQYF
TGCGCCAGCAGCTTGACTACGGAGACCCAGTACTTC
>TRBD1|TRBJ2-7|TRBV28|.
CASSSRQGSYEQYF
TGTGCCAGCAGTTCACGACAGGGAAGCTACGAGCAGTACTTC
>TRBD1|TRBJ1-3|TRBV18|few
CASSPPDRAGNTIYF
TGTGCCAGCTCACCACCTGACAGGGCTGGAAACACCATATATTTT
>.|TRBJ2-2|TRBV15|.
CATRLTNTGELFF
TGTGCCACCAGACTAACGAACACCGGGGAGCTGTTTTTT
>.|TRBJ1-2|TRBV6-5|once
CASSYSREGIGYTF
TGTGCCAGCAGTTACTCTAGGGAGGGCATCGGCTACACCTTC
>TRBD1|TRBJ1-4|TRBV5-1|.
CASSLQGDGEKLFF
TGCGCCAGCAGCTTGCAGGGGGATGGTGAAAAACTGTTTTTT
>.|TRBJ1-1|TRBV7-8|once
CASQEEVEAFF
TGTGCCAGCCAAGAGGAGGTTGAAGCTTTCTTT
>.|TRBJ2-1|TRBV5-1|.
CASSQDSVGEQFF
TGCGCCAGCAGCCAGGACTCAGTCGGAGAGCAGTTCTTC
>.|TRBJ2-2|TRBV3-1/TRBV3-2|.
CASSQESYLGELFF
TGTGCCAGCAGCCAAGAATCTTATCTAGGGGAGCTGTTTTTT
>TRBD1|TRBJ2-1|TRBV3-1/TRBV3-2|.
CASSQVPGQGPAYNEQFF
TGTGCCAGCAGCCAAGTCCCGGGACAGGGACCAGCCTACAATGAGCAGTTCTTC
>.|TRBJ2-1|TRBV7-2|once
CASSPQGRYNEQFF
TGTGCCAGCAGCCCCCAAGGGAGATACAATGAGCAGTTCTTC
>TRBD2|TRBJ2-6|TRBV9|.
CASSTATSGRSGANVLTF
TGTGCCAGCAGCACGGCGACTAGCGGGAGATCTGGGGCCAACGTCCTGACTTTC
>.|TRBJ2-6|TRBV27|.
CASSDRGSGANVLTF
TGTGCCAGCAGTGACCGAGGCTCTGGGGCCAACGTCCTGACTTTC
>TRBD2|TRBJ2-7|TRBV5-5|once
CASSLELADSYEQYF
TGTGCCAGCAGCTTGGAACTAGCGGACTCCTACGAGCAGTACTTC
>.|TRBJ1-4|TRBV5-4|.
CASSLGGHNNEKLFF
TGTGCCAGCAGCTTGGGGGGGCACAACAATGAAAAACTGTTTTTT
>.|TRBJ1-2|TRBV6-5|.
CASSYSTGYYGYTF
TGTGCCAGCAGTTACTCGACGGGATACTATGGCTACACCTTC
>TRBD1|TRBJ1-4|TRBV3-1/TRBV3-2|.
CASSHLGTGLANEKLFF
TGTGCCAGCAGCCACCTTGGGACAGGGTTGGCTAATGAAAAACTGTTTTTT
>TRBD1|TRBJ1-4|TRBV7-9|.
CASSADTDRANEKLFF
TGTGCCAGCAGCGCCGACACTGACAGGGCGAATGAAAAACTGTTTTTT
>.|TRBJ2-6|TRBV3-1/TRBV3-2|.
CASSQEGGGANVLTF
TGTGCCAGCAGCCAAGAAGGAGGTGGGGCCAACGTCCTGACTTTC
>.|TRBJ1-2|TRBV28|.
CASSGGGTFNYGYTF
TGTGCCAGCAGTGGGGGGGGGACCTTTAACTATGGCTACACCTTC
>.|TRBJ1-6|TRBV7-3|.
CASQDSTNSPLHF
TGTGCCAGCCAAGACAGTACCAATTCACCCCTCCACTTT
>TRBD2|TRBJ2-1|TRBV3-1/TRBV3-2|.
CASSGRRAGGSLPNNEQFF
TGTGCCAGCAGCGGCCGGCGAGCGGGAGGGAGTCTTCCAAACAATGAGCAGTTCTTC
>TRBD1|TRBJ1-6|TRBV7-9|.
CASSLAGDRGASPLHF
TGTGCCAGCAGCTTAGCGGGGGACAGGGGGGCTTCACCCCTCCACTTT
>TRBD1|TRBJ2-7|TRBV6-5|.
CASSTGTGGAGPQYF
TGTGCCAGCAGTACGGGGACAGGGGGTGCCGGTCCCCAGTACTTC
>TRBD1|TRBJ1-5|TRBV30|.
CAWSTGGTNNQPQHF
TGTGCCTGGAGTACAGGGGGCACAAACAATCAGCCCCAGCATTTT